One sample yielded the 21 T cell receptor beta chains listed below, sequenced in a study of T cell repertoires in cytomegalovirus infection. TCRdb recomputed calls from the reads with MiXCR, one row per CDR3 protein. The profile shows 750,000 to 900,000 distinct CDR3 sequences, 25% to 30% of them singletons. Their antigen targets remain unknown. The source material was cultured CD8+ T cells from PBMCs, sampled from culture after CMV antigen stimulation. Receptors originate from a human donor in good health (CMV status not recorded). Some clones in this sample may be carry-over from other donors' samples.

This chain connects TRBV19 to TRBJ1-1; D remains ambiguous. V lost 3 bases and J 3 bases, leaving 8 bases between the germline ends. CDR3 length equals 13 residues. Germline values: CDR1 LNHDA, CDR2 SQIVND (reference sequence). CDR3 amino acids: CASSIIGDTEAFF. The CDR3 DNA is TGTGCCAGTAGTATTATCGGGGACACTGAAGCTTTCTTT. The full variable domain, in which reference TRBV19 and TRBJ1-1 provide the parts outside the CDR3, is DGGITQSPKYLFRKEGQNVTLSCEQNLNHDAMYWYRQDPGQGLRLIYYSQIVNDFQKGDIAEGYSVSREKKESFPLTVTSAQKNPTAFYLCASSIIGDTEAFFGQGTRLTVV.

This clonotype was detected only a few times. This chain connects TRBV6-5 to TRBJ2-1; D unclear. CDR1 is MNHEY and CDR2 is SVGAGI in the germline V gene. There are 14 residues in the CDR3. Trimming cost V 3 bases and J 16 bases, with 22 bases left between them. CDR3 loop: CASSYVPDLVTLFF. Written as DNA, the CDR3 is TGTGCCAGCAGTTATGTTCCGGATTTGGTTACCCTATTCTTC.

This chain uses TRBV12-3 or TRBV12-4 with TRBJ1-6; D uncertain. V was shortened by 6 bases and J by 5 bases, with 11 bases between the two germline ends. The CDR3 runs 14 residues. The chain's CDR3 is CASRAPGNNSPLHF. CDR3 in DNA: TGTGCCAGCAGGGCCCCGGGGAATAATTCACCCCTCCACTTT.

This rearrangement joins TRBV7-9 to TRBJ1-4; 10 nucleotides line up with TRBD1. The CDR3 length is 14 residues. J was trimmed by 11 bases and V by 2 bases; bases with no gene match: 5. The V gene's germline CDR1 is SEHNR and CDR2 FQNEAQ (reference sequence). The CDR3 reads CASSLRTGGGKLFF. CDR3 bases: TGTGCCAGCAGCTTAAGGACAGGGGGAGGGAAACTGTTTTTT.

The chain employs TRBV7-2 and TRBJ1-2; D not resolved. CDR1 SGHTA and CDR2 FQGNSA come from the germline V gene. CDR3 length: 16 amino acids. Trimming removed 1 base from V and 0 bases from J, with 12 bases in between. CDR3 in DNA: TGTGCCAGCAGCTTAGAAATAGGAGTTACTAACTATGGCTACACCTTC. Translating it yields CASSLEIGVTNYGYTF.

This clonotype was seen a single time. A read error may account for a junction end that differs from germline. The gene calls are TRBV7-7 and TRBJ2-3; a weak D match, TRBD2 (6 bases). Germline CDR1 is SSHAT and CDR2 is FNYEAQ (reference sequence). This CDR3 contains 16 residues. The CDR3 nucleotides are TGTGCTAGCAGCCGCTATACTAGCTCGGGCACAGATACGCAGTATTTT. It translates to CASSRYTSSGTDTQYF.

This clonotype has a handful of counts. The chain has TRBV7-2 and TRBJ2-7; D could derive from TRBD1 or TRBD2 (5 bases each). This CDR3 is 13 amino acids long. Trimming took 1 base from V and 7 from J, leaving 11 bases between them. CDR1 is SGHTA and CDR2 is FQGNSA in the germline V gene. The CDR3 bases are TGTGCCAGCAGCTTAGGGGGGTCTGGGGAGCAGTACGTC. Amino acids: CASSLGGSGEQYV.

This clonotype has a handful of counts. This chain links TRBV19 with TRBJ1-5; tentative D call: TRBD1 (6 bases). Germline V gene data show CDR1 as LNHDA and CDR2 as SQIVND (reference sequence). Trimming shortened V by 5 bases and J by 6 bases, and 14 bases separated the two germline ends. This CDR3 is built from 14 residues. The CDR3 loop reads CASSPLGGSQPQHF. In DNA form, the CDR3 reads TGTGCCAGTAGTCCTCTCGGGGGCAGTCAGCCCCAGCATTTT.

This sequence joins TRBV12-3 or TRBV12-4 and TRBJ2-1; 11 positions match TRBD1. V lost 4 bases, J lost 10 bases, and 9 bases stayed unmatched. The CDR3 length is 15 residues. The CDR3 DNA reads TGTGCCAGCAGTTCCCCCGGACAGGGGGCTCGGGAGCAGTTCTTC. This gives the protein CASSSPGQGAREQFF.

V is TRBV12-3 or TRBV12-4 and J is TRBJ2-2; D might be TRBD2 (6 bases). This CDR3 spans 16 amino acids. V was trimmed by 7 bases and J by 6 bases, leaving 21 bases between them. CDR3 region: CASTLTSNPLAGELFF. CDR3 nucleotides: TGTGCCAGCACCCTTACTAGCAATCCCCTCGCCGGGGAGCTGTTTTTT.

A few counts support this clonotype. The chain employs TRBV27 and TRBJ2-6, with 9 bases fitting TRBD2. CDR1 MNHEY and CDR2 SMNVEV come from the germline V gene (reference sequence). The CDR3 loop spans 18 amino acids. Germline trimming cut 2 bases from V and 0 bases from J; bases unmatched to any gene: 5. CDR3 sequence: CASSLISGGISGANVLTF. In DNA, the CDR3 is TGTGCCAGCAGTTTAATCAGCGGGGGGATCTCTGGGGCCAACGTCCTGACTTTC. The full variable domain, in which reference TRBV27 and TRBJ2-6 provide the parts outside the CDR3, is EAQVTQNPRYLITVTGKKLTVTCSQNMNHEYMSWYRQDPGLGLRQIYYSMNVEVTDKGDVPEGYKVSRKEKRNFPLILESPSPNQTSLYFCASSLISGGISGANVLTFGAGSRLTVL.

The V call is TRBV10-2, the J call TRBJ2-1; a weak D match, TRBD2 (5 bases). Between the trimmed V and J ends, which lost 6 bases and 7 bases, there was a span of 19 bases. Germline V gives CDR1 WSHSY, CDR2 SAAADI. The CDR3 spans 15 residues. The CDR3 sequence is CASRNVTTKANEQFF. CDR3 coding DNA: TGCGCCAGCAGGAACGTGACTACGAAAGCTAATGAGCAGTTCTTC.

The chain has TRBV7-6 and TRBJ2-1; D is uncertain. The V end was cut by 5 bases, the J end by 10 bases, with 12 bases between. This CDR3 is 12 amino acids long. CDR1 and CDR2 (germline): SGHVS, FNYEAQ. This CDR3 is CASSQVGAEQFF. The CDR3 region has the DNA TGTGCCAGCAGCCAGGTAGGAGCGGAGCAGTTCTTC.

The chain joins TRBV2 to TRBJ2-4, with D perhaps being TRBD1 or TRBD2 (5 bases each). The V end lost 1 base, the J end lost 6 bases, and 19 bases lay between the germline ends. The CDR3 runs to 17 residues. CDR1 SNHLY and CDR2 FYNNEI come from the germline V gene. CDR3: CASSEGQVGGLGNIQYF. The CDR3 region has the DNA TGTGCCAGCAGTGAAGGCCAGGTTGGGGGTTTGGGAAACATTCAGTACTTC.

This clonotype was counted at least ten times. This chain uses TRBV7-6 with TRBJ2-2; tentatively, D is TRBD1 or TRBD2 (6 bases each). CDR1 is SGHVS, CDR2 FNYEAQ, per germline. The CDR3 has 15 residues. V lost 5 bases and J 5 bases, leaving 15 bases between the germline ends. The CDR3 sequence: CASSARGGQTGELFF. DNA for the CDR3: TGTGCCAGCAGCGCCAGAGGGGGGCAGACCGGGGAGCTGTTTTTT.

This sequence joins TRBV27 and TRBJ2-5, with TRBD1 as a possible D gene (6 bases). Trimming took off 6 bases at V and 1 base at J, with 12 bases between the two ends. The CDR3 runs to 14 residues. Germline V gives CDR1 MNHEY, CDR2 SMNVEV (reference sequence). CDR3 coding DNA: TGTGCCAGCAGATCAGGACAGATCCAAGAGACCCAGTACTTC. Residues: CASRSGQIQETQYF.

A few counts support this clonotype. The CDR3 loop is CSASGQSYNSPLHF. CDR3 nucleotides: TGCAGTGCTTCAGGACAGTCCTATAATTCACCCCTCCACTTT. The rearrangement uses TRBV20-1 and TRBJ1-6; D may be TRBD1 (6 bases). Germline V lookup: CDR1 DFQATT, CDR2 SNEGSKA (reference sequence). The CDR3 has 14 residues. Trimming shortened V by 5 bases and J by 1 base, and 9 bases separated the two germline ends.

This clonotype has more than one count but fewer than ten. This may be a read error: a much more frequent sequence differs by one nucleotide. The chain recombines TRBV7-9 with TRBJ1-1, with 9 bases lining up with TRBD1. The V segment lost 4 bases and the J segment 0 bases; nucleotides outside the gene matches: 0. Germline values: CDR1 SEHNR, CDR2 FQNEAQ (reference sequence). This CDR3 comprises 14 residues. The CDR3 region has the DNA TGTGCCAGCAGCTGGGACAGGGTGAACACTGAAGCTTTCTTT. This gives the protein CASSWDRVNTEAFF.

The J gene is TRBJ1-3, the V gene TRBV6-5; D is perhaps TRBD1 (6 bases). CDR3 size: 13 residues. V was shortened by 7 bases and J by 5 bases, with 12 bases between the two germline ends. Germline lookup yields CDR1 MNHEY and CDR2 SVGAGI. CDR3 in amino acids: CASIGGRRNTIYF. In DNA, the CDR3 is TGTGCCAGCATCGGGGGGCGAAGAAACACCATATATTTT.

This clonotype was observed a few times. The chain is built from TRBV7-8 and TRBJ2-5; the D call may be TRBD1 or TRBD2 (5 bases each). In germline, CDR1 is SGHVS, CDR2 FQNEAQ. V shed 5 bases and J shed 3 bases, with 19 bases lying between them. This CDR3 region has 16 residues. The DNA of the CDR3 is TGTGCCAGCAGCCACCGGGGCGGGCCGGCGGAAGAGACCCAGTACTTC. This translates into CASSHRGGPAEETQYF.

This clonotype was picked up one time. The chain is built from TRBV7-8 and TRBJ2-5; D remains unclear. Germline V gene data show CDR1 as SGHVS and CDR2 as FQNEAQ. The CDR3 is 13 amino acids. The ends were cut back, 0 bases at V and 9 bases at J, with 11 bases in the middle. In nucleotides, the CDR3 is TGTGCCAGCAGCTTAGCTCCCTTTGAGTCCCAGTACTTC. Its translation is CASSLAPFESQYF.